This passage covers 8 T cell receptor beta chains from one sample sequenced in a study of Ad26.COV2.S vaccination and SARS-CoV-2 variants. Noted treatment: around 19 received Ad26.COV2.S at low or high dose, single or two shots; 5 received placebo; per-sample allocation not given. Samples analyzed were those drawn on day 63 after the first vaccine or placebo injection. TCRdb's table, derived via immunoSEQ multiplex PCR, lists solely in-frame clones and lacks some. The sample contains around 250,000 clones, around 88% of which appear only once. Material: peripheral blood, obtained in a trial of Ad26.COV2.S vaccine versus placebo. These receptors all come from a person between 18 and 65 years old who received the Ad26.COV2.S COVID-19 vaccine or a placebo.

The rearrangement links TRBV11-3 to TRBJ2-3; no reliable D call. V gave up 5 bases and J gave up 6 bases, with 15 bases separating them. This CDR3 is 14 amino acids long. Germline CDR1 SGHNT, CDR2 YENEEA. The CDR3 DNA reads as TGTGCCAGCAGCCCGCTCGAACGCCCGGATACGCAGTATTTT. The encoded protein is CASSPLERPDTQYF.

The chain carries TRBV11-1 and TRBJ2-7; a weak D match, TRBD2 (6 bases). The V gene's germline CDR1 is SGHAT and CDR2 FQDESV (reference sequence). This CDR3 comprises 14 residues. The V end lost 2 bases, the J end lost 6 bases, and 14 bases lay between the germline ends. Written as DNA, the CDR3 is TGTGCCAGCAGCTTAAATCCCAGGGAGGCCGAGCAGTACGTC. This sequence encodes CASSLNPREAEQYV.

This rearrangement joins TRBV7-9 to TRBJ2-3, with D possibly TRBD2 on 6 matching bases. The CDR3 totals 12 residues. The germline V and J ends were trimmed by 5 bases and 15 bases, with 18 bases remaining between them. Germline CDR1 and CDR2: SEHNR and FQNEAQ (reference sequence). CDR3 sequence (DNA): TGTGCCAGCAGCCCACAGACTAGTTCCGAATATTTT. It is translated as CASSPQTSSEYF. Filled out from reference TRBV7-9 and TRBJ2-3, the complete variable domain reads DTGVSQNPRHKITKRGQNVTFRCDPISEHNRLYWYRQTLGQGPEFLTYFQNEAQLEKSRLLSDRFSAERPKGSFSTLEIQRTEQGDSAMYLCASSPQTSSEYFGPGTRLTVL.

The V call is TRBV7-3, the J call TRBJ2-1; TRBD2 agrees at 14 bases. The germline V gene has CDR1 SGHTA and CDR2 FQGTGA. The CDR3 is 15 residues long. Unmatched junction bases numbered 2, after V lost 2 bases and J lost 8 bases. CDR3 sequence reads: CASSLSGLAGDEQFF. DNA of the CDR3: TGTGCCAGCAGCTTATCGGGACTAGCGGGAGATGAGCAGTTCTTC.

This clone is medium-sized (0.01 to 0.1%) in the sample. The chain employs TRBV5-1 and TRBJ2-1; TRBD1 matches 8 bases. Germline assignment: CDR1 SGHRS and CDR2 YFSETQ. This CDR3 contains 16 residues. V shed 4 bases and J 0 bases; nucleotides not matched to a gene: 6. CDR3: CASSQATGGSYNEQFF. The CDR3 region has the DNA TGCGCCAGCAGCCAAGCTACAGGGGGCTCCTACAATGAGCAGTTCTTC.

This chain joins TRBV19 and TRBJ2-3; 7 bases align to TRBD1. Germline V gene lookup returns CDR1 LNHDA and CDR2 SQIVND (reference sequence). Trimming removed 3 bases from V and 1 base from J; junction bases left unmatched: 1. CDR3 length equals 14 residues. DNA for the CDR3: TGTGCCAGTAGTATCGGACAGGGCACAGATACGCAGTATTTT. Translating it yields CASSIGQGTDTQYF.

The rearrangement joins TRBV19 to TRBJ1-5, with a tentative D call TRBD1 (5 bases). Trimming cost V 1 base and J 0 bases, with 7 bases left between them. The CDR3 is made up of 15 amino acids. CDR1 is LNHDA and CDR2 is SQIVND in the germline V gene (reference sequence). The CDR3 sequence is CASSIAGYSNQPQHF. The DNA for the CDR3 is TGTGCCAGTAGTATAGCAGGGTATAGCAATCAGCCCCAGCATTTT.

The CDR3 DNA follows: TGTGCCAGCAGCTCGGGGGCTTCACCCCTCCACTTT. As protein: CASSSGASPLHF. This chain joins TRBV7-9 and TRBJ1-6; D is perhaps TRBD1 (6 bases). The germline CDR1 and CDR2 sequences are SEHNR and FQNEAQ (reference sequence). Trimming cost V 4 bases and J 9 bases, with 7 bases left between them. CDR3 size: 12 residues.